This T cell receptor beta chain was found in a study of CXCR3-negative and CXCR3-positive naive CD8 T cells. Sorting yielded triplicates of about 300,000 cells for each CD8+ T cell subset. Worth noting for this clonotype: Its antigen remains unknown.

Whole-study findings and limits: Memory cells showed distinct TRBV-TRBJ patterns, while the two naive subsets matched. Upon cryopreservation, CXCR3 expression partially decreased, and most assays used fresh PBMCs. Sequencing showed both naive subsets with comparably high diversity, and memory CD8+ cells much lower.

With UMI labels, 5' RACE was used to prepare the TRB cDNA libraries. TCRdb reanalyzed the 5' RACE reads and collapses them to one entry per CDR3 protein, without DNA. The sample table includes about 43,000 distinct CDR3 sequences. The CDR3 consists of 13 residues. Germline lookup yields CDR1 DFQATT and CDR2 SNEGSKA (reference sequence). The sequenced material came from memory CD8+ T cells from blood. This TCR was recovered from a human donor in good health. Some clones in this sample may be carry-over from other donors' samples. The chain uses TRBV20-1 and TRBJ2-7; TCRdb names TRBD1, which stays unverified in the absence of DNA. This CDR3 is CSAPPGDAYEQYF.